This TCR beta chain was sequenced during a study of blood T cell repertoires in COVID-19. Study-level background: Acute and convalescent COVID-19 samples came from the United States, Italy and Spain. Sources were T cells, B-cell-depleted T cells, or PBMCs; the material itself was cDNA or gDNA.

In the authors' workflow: Amplifying reference gene primers gave estimates of nucleated cell counts. The repertoire was sequenced with immunoSEQ multiplex PCR; TCRdb's copy has only in-frame clones and lacks some. V and J calls and clone size are copied from that table; D and trimming were computed from the DNA. The sample shows 250,000 to 350,000 clones, about 82% of them seen only once. Germline CDR1 reads LNHDA; CDR2 reads SQIVND (reference sequence). This CDR3 contains 16 residues. The V and J ends lost 3 bases and 7 bases respectively, with 21 bases between them. V is TRBV19 and J is TRBJ1-2; D remains ambiguous. The specimen was peripheral blood. This sequence was found in a woman between 50 and 59 years old with acute or convalescent COVID-19. Written as DNA, the CDR3 is TGTGCCAGTAGTATGGGTATGACTTTCGACCCTATTGGCTACACCTTC. It specifies CASSMGMTFDPIGYTF.